Following are 24 T cell receptor beta chains from one sample sequenced in a study of identical twins. In TCRdb, the 5' RACE reads were re-called with MiXCR into one record per CDR3 protein. The sample has roughly 540,000 distinct CDR3 sequences; roughly 21% are singletons. These same records also appear under a second study, on T cells expressing NK-cell markers.

Sample: CD4+ T cells sorted from blood. The receptors stem from a woman aged 18-30 years in good health.

The chain recombines TRBV7-8 with TRBJ2-7; D unclear. Germline V gene sequence: CDR1 SGHVS, CDR2 FQNEAQ. V lost 3 bases and J lost 6, with 15 bases in between. The CDR3 covers 14 residues. The CDR3 region has the DNA TGTGCCAGCAGCTTGGGTGTCAGAAGGGCCGAGCAGTACTTC. It specifies CASSLGVRRAEQYF.

This clonotype was observed a few times. The rearrangement uses TRBV4-3 and TRBJ2-7; D remains unclear. This CDR3 spans 13 amino acids. Trimming took off 0 bases at V and 5 bases at J, with 8 bases between the two ends. Germline loops: CDR1 LGHNA, CDR2 YSLEER. DNA of the CDR3: TGCGCCAGCAGCCAAGATTACTGGAACGAGCAGTACTTC. This encodes CASSQDYWNEQYF.

A few counts support this clonotype. The chain couples TRBV29-1 to TRBJ2-1, with a weak D call TRBD1 (5 bases). From germline, CDR1 is SQVTM and CDR2 ANQGSEA. Trimming stripped 6 bases from V and 2 bases from J, with 8 bases between. The CDR3 runs to 12 residues. Here the CDR3 reads CSVGPAYNEQFF. In nucleotides, the CDR3 is TGCAGCGTGGGGCCTGCCTACAATGAGCAGTTCTTC.

V and J are TRBV5-1 and TRBJ2-7; 9 positions match TRBD1. The CDR3 loop spans 15 amino acids. CDR1 and CDR2 from the germline V gene are SGHRS and YFSETQ. The V gene end was trimmed by 3 bases and the J gene end by 1 base; junction bases not matched to a gene: 5. The DNA for the CDR3 is TGCGCCAGCAGCTGGGGACAGGGAAGGTCCTACGAGCAGTACTTC. Protein: CASSWGQGRSYEQYF.

This chain joins TRBV12-3 or TRBV12-4 and TRBJ1-6; D call uncertain. Trimming shortened V by 6 bases and J by 8 bases, and 14 bases separated the two germline ends. CDR3 length: 14 amino acids. The CDR3 is CASRPPSRDSPLHF. CDR3 nucleotide sequence: TGTGCCAGCAGACCACCCTCCCGGGATTCACCCCTCCACTTT.

The rearrangement joins TRBV6-2 or TRBV6-3 to TRBJ2-5; 15 nucleotides align to TRBD2. V gave up 8 bases and J gave up 5 bases; unmatched junction bases: 21. The length of the CDR3 is 20 residues. Germline V gene lookup returns CDR1 MNHEY and CDR2 SVGEGT. CDR3: CASGRTTTGLAGGPRETQYF. CDR3 in DNA: TGTGCCAGCGGGCGGACCACAACGGGACTAGCGGGAGGACCACGCGAGACCCAGTACTTC.

Written as DNA, the CDR3 is TGTGCCAGCAGCTCCCCGGGACAGGGAGATTACGAGCAGTACTTC. This sequence encodes CASSSPGQGDYEQYF. This chain links TRBV5-8 with TRBJ2-7; 9 bases match TRBD1. This CDR3 spans 15 amino acids. Germline V CDR1 and CDR2: SGHTS, YDEGEE. Unmatched junction bases numbered 8, after V lost 3 bases and J lost 4 bases.

This clonotype turned up a few times. The gene calls are TRBV6-2 or TRBV6-3 and TRBJ2-7; 7 nucleotides line up with TRBD1. CDR1 and CDR2 from the germline V gene are MNHEY and SVGEGT. The CDR3 length is 15 residues. V shed 5 bases and J 6 bases; nucleotides not matched to a gene: 13. CDR3 protein: CASSARDRTQGEQYF. In nucleotides, the CDR3 is TGTGCCAGCAGTGCCCGGGACAGAACTCAGGGCGAGCAGTACTTC.

This rearrangement joins TRBV6-1 to TRBJ2-3, with 9 bases matching TRBD1. CDR3 size: 15 residues. Germline V gene lookup returns CDR1 MNHNS and CDR2 SASEGT. The J segment lost 4 bases and the V segment lost 6 bases, leaving 8 bases of the junction unmatched. The chain's CDR3 is CASSPGTGLADTQYF. The CDR3 nucleotides read TGTGCCAGCAGCCCCGGGACAGGGTTGGCAGATACGCAGTATTTT.

DNA of the CDR3: TGTGCCAGCAGTAAGAAGGGCGGTCAGCCCCAGCATTTT. It encodes CASSKKGGQPQHF. V and J are TRBV6-1 and TRBJ1-5, with no clear D. Per the germline V gene, CDR1 is MNHNS and CDR2 is SASEGT. The CDR3 has 13 amino acids. V lost 5 bases, J lost 6 bases, and 11 bases lay in between.

The table lists this clonotype with a few counts. This sequence joins TRBV20-1 and TRBJ2-7; 10 positions match TRBD1. This CDR3 is built from 14 residues. Unmatched junction bases numbered 11, after V lost 5 bases and J lost 7 bases. The V gene's germline CDR1 is DFQATT and CDR2 SNEGSKA (reference sequence). The DNA for the CDR3 is TGCAGTGCTCAAGACAGGGGGCGCCGGTGGGAGCAGTACTTC. This codes for CSAQDRGRRWEQYF.

CDR3 in amino acids: CASSPGALAYNEQFF. CDR3 DNA sequence: TGTGCCAGCAGCCCGGGGGCGTTGGCCTACAATGAGCAGTTCTTC. V is TRBV9 and J is TRBJ2-1; D may correspond to TRBD1 or TRBD2 (6 bases each). This CDR3 region has 15 residues. Deletions cut 4 bases from V and 2 bases from J, with 13 bases between. The germline CDR1 and CDR2 sequences are SGDLS and YYNGEE.

The chain joins TRBV20-1 to TRBJ2-7, with 8 bases identical to TRBD1. Per germline, CDR1 DFQATT and CDR2 SNEGSKA (reference sequence). After removal of 3 bases from V and 6 bases from J, the junction contained 10 bases not matched to a gene. The CDR3 consists of 14 residues. In DNA form, the CDR3 reads TGCAGTGCTAGGCTGACAGGGGAGAGGAGCGAGCAGTACTTC. It translates to CSARLTGERSEQYF.

This clonotype appeared once. The gene calls are TRBV10-2 and TRBJ2-1, with D perhaps matching TRBD2 (6 bases). The length of the CDR3 is 15 residues. V lost 4 bases and J lost 1, with 11 bases in between. In germline, CDR1 is WSHSY, CDR2 SAAADI. CDR3 sequence: CASSGGTPSYNEQFF. The DNA of the CDR3 is TGCGCCAGCAGTGGGGGGACTCCTTCCTACAATGAGCAGTTCTTC.

The table lists this clonotype with a few counts. A junction end diverges from the germline sequence, so it may reflect a read error. The chain has TRBV20-1 and TRBJ2-5; tentatively, D is TRBD1 (5 bases). Per germline, CDR1 DFQATT and CDR2 SNEGSKA (reference sequence). The CDR3 runs to 12 residues. The CDR3 reads CRAPTQGETQHF. DNA of the CDR3: TGCAGGGCCCCTACTCAGGGCGAGACCCAGCACTTC.

The table lists this clonotype with many counts. The rearrangement uses TRBV5-1 and TRBJ2-1; a weak D match, TRBD2 (5 bases). This CDR3 region has 12 residues. The germline V and J ends were trimmed by 4 bases and 8 bases, with 10 bases remaining between them. Germline values: CDR1 SGHRS, CDR2 YFSETQ. The CDR3 protein is CASSRPGDEQFF. DNA of the CDR3: TGCGCCAGCAGCCGACCCGGGGATGAGCAGTTCTTC.

This clonotype has just a few counts. The CDR3 region is CSPRSMTQETQYF. The DNA for the CDR3 is TGCAGTCCGAGATCTATGACGCAAGAGACCCAGTACTTC. This chain uses TRBV20-1 with TRBJ2-5; D gene uncertain. The germline V gene has CDR1 DFQATT and CDR2 SNEGSKA (reference sequence). This CDR3 comprises 13 residues. The ends were cut back, 8 bases at V and 2 bases at J, with 15 bases in the middle.

The chain uses TRBV20-1 and TRBJ2-1; 16 positions agree with TRBD2. V was clipped by 6 bases and J by 0 bases; unmatched bases: 2. The V gene's germline CDR1 is DFQATT and CDR2 SNEGSKA (reference sequence). This CDR3 has 16 amino acids. The CDR3 DNA follows: TGCAGTGCCGGGACTAGCGGGAGGGCCTCCTACAATGAGCAGTTCTTC. Protein product: CSAGTSGRASYNEQFF.

The rearrangement uses TRBV27 and TRBJ1-6, with D possibly TRBD1 on 5 matching bases. Per the germline V gene, CDR1 is MNHEY and CDR2 is SMNVEV (reference sequence). Trimming removed 6 bases at V and 7 bases at J, with 16 bases between. The CDR3 sequence is 15 residues long. CDR3 nucleotide sequence: TGTGCCAGCAGGGGGCGAGGGGTAGGGAATTCACCCCTCCACTTT. It codes for CASRGRGVGNSPLHF.

This sequence joins TRBV5-1 and TRBJ2-1; a possible D gene is TRBD2 (5 bases). The V end lost 1 base, the J end lost 5 bases, and 16 bases lay between the germline ends. Germline loops: CDR1 SGHRS, CDR2 YFSETQ. The CDR3 covers 16 residues. In DNA, the CDR3 is TGCGCCAGCAGCTTGCCCGGGGAATGGCGACACAATGAGCAGTTCTTC. It translates to CASSLPGEWRHNEQFF.

This clonotype came up a few times. This rearrangement joins TRBV7-2 to TRBJ2-7; D possibly corresponds to TRBD2 (5 bases). This CDR3 region has 13 residues. The germline CDR1 and CDR2 sequences are SGHTA and FQGNSA. V was clipped by 4 bases and J by 4 bases, with 11 bases between them. The CDR3 nucleotides read TGTGCCAGCAGCTCCAATAGAGGGTACGAGCAGTACTTC. Translation: CASSSNRGYEQYF.

This clonotype appeared a few times. The gene calls are TRBV6-1 and TRBJ1-2, with TRBD1 as a possible D gene (5 bases). This CDR3 has 14 residues. Germline values: CDR1 MNHNS, CDR2 SASEGT. The germline V and J ends were trimmed by 4 bases and 3 bases, with 12 bases remaining between them. DNA for the CDR3: TGTGCCAGCAGTGTCCGGGACGGCTACTATGGCTACACCTTC. Translated: CASSVRDGYYGYTF.

This clonotype has ten or more counts. V gene TRBV29-1 combines with J gene TRBJ2-1; TRBD2 agrees at 11 bases. The CDR3 runs 15 residues. V was pared by 3 bases and J by 0 bases, with 1 base of the junction left unmatched. Germline values: CDR1 SQVTM, CDR2 ANQGSEA. CDR3 loop: CSVDTSGSSYNEQFF. The CDR3 coding sequence is TGCAGCGTTGACACTAGCGGGAGCTCCTACAATGAGCAGTTCTTC.

The chain links TRBV3-1 to TRBJ1-1, with D perhaps TRBD1 (5 bases). The CDR3 extends over 15 amino acids. The ends were cut back, 7 bases at V and 5 bases at J, with 20 bases in the middle. In germline, CDR1 is LGHDT, CDR2 YNNKEL (reference sequence). The CDR3 protein is CASTRSEGRWTEAFF. CDR3 nucleotide sequence: TGTGCCAGCACCCGTTCCGAGGGGCGGTGGACTGAAGCTTTCTTT.